This T cell receptor (beta chain) originates from a study of T-cell memory formation after mild COVID-19. Study-level background: Largely, the TCR clusters proved donor specific.

A word on this clonotype: Its antigen is as yet unknown.

TCRdb re-analysed the 5' RACE reads in MiXCR, keeping a single row per CDR3 protein. The sample records about 110,000 distinct CDR3 sequences, roughly a sixth being singletons. V was clipped by 6 bases and J by 7 bases; unmatched bases: 0. CDR3 length: 12 residues. The study's findings and limits: CM and EM subsets held most contracting CD4+ clones; EMRA held CD8+ ones. Pre-infection memory carried some responding clones, suggesting that cross-reactive memory joined. Day 37-peaking second-wave clones had unconfirmed SARS-CoV-2 specificity.

Sequencing was carried out using PBMCs or a T cell subset sorted from them (not recorded which). The receptor's source is a young man who had mild COVID-19 (a few samples of this study predate the infection). Cell type and time point are not known. This chain joins TRBV12-3 or TRBV12-4 and TRBJ1-5; TRBD1 agrees at 10 bases. The CDR3 loop is CASRTGGQPQHF. In DNA, the CDR3 is TGTGCCAGCAGGACAGGGGGCCAGCCCCAGCATTTT.